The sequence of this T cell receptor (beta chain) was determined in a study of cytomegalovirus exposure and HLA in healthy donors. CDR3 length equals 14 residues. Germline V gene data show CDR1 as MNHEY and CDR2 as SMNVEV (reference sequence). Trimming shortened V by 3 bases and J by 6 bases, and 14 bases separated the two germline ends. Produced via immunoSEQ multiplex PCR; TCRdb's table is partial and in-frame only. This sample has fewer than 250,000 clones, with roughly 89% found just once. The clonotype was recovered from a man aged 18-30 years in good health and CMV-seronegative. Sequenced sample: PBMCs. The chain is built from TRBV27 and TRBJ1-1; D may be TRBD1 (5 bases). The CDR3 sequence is CASSFGAGRSEAFF. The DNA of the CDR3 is TGTGCCAGCAGTTTTGGGGCAGGGCGGTCTGAAGCTTTCTTT.